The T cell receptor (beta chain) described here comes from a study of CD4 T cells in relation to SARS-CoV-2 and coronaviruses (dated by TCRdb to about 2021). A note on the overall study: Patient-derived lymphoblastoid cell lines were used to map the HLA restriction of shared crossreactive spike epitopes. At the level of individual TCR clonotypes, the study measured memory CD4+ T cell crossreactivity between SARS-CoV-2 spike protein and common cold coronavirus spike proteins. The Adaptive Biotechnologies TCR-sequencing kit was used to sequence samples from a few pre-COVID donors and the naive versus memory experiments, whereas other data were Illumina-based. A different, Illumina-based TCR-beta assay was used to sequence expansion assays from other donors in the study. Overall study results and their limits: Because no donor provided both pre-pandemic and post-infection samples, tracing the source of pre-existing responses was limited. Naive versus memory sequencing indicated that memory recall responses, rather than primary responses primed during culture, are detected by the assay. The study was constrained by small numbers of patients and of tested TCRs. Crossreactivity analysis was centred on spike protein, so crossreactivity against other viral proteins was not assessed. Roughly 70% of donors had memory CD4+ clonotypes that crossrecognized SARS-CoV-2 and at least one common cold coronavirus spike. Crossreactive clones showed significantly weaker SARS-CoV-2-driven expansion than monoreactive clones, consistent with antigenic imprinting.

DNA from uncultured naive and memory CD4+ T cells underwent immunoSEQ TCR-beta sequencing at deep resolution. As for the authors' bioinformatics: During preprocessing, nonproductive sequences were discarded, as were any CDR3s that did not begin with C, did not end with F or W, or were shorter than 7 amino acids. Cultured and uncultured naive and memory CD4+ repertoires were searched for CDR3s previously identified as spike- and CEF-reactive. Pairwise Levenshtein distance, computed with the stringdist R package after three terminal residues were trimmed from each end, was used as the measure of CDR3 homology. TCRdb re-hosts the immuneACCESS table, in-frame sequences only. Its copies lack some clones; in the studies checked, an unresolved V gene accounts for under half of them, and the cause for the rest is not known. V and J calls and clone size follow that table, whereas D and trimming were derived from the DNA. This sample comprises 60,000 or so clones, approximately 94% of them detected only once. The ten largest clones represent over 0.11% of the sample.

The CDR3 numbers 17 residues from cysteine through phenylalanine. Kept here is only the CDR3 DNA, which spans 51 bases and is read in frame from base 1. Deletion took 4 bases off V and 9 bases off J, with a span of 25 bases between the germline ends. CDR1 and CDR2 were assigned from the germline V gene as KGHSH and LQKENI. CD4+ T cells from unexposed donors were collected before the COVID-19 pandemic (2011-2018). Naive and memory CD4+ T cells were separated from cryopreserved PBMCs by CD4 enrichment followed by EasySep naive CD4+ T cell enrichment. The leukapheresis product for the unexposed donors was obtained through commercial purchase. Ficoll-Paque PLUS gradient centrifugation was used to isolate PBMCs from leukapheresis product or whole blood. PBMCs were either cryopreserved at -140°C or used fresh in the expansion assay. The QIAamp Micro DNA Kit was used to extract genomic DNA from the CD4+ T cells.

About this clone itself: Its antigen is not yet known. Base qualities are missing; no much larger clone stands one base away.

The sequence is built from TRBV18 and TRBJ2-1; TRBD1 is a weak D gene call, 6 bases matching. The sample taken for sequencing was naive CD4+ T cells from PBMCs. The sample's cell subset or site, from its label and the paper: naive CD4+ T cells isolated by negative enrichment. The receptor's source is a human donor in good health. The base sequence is TGTGCCAGCTCACTCCGGGTGGGGGCCGTTATACAATGTGAGCAGTTCTTC. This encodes CASSLRVGAVIQCEQFF.